The rows below give T cell receptor beta chains drawn from one sample of a study of T-cell memory formation after mild COVID-19. TCRdb independently ran MiXCR on the 5' RACE reads; one entry per CDR3 protein. This table has some 150,000 distinct CDR3 sequences, roughly a quarter appearing once. Sequenced sample: PBMCs or a T cell subset sorted from them (not recorded which). The receptor set was obtained from an adult woman who had mild COVID-19 (a few samples of this study predate the infection). Cell type and time point are not known. Both conserved end residues are part of each CDR3.

CDR3 protein: CASSVEDSPSWGEQFF; V gene: TRBV9; J gene: TRBJ2-1
CDR3 protein: CASSEGFSGSPPDTQYF; V gene: TRBV2; J gene: TRBJ2-3
CDR3 protein: CASSFGWDRSYEQYF; V gene: TRBV27; J gene: TRBJ2-7
CDR3 protein: CAISERGDFGNEQYF; V gene: TRBV10-3; J gene: TRBJ2-7
CDR3 protein: CATSKGASGNTIYF; V gene: TRBV15; J gene: TRBJ1-3
CDR3 protein: CASSLVSGIIAKNIQYF; V gene: TRBV7-6; J gene: TRBJ2-4
CDR3 protein: CASSLSPAEQFF; V gene: TRBV12-3/TRBV12-4; J gene: TRBJ2-1
CDR3 protein: CASSLGLAGFSYEQYF; V gene: TRBV7-6; J gene: TRBJ2-7
CDR3 protein: CASADLAGGYNEQFF; V gene: TRBV6-6; J gene: TRBJ2-1
CDR3 protein: CASSVGTATYEQYF; V gene: TRBV9; J gene: TRBJ2-7
CDR3 protein: CASSLGPSVYNEQFF; V gene: TRBV7-3; J gene: TRBJ2-1